Below, 9 T cell receptor beta chains from the same sample are listed, as sequenced in a study of T cell clones after liver transplantation. Generated by immunoSEQ multiplex PCR, the TCRdb table keeps only in-frame clones and is missing some. The sample carries roughly 6,100 clones, more than 65% recorded once. The specimen comprised CD8+ T cells from blood, sampled before liver transplant. The receptors originated from a human donor who received a liver transplant.

This clone was counted a few times. The chain joins TRBV10-3 to TRBJ2-1; D unclear. The V and J ends lost 8 bases and 8 bases respectively, with 10 bases between them. This CDR3 has 11 amino acids. Germline CDR1 ENHRY, CDR2 SYGVKD. DNA for the CDR3: TGTGCCATCGGGCCTCAAGATGAGCAGTTCTTC. As protein: CAIGPQDEQFF.

Only one count was recorded for this clone. This chain connects TRBV5-6 to TRBJ2-2; D ambiguous. Trimming cost V 1 base and J 2 bases, with 6 bases left between them. The CDR3 is 14 residues long. Germline CDR1 and CDR2: SGHDT and YYEEEE. For the CDR3, the DNA is TGTGCCAGCAGCTTGACAGTAAACACCGGGGAGCTGTTTTTT. Its protein is CASSLTVNTGELFF.

The rearrangement joins TRBV27 to TRBJ2-7; 9 bases map to TRBD1. J lost 5 bases, V lost 7 bases, and 9 bases had no gene match. Germline CDR1 and CDR2: MNHEY and SMNVEV (reference sequence). CDR3 size: 14 residues. The CDR3 sequence is CASTSGQGIHEQYF. The DNA for the CDR3 is TGTGCCAGCACCTCGGGACAGGGAATCCACGAGCAGTACTTC.

The V and J genes are TRBV5-8 and TRBJ1-5, with TRBD1 matching 9 bases. This CDR3 is 17 amino acids long. With V trimmed by 3 bases and J by 4 bases, 11 bases remained unmatched. Germline loops: CDR1 SGHTS, CDR2 YDEGEE. CDR3 DNA: TGTGCCAGCAGCTCAATGGACAGGGGATATCGGAATCAGCCCCAGCATTTT. Amino acids: CASSSMDRGYRNQPQHF.

The V call is TRBV6-6, the J call TRBJ2-7; D possibly corresponds to TRBD2 (7 bases). V lost 6 bases and J 7 bases, leaving 19 bases between the germline ends. The CDR3 covers 14 residues. Germline CDR1 MNHNY, CDR2 SVGAGI (reference sequence). CDR3: CASRPQGGVEEQYF. CDR3 sequence (DNA): TGTGCCAGCAGGCCACAAGGGGGGGTCGAAGAGCAGTACTTC.

The chain has TRBV27 and TRBJ1-1, with D possibly being TRBD1 (5 bases). V was trimmed by 0 bases and J by 5 bases, leaving 16 bases between them. Germline lookup yields CDR1 MNHEY and CDR2 SMNVEV (reference sequence). CDR3 length: 16 amino acids. The CDR3 is CASSLSGATLRTEAFF. The CDR3, as DNA: TGTGCCAGCAGTTTATCAGGGGCGACCCTTAGGACTGAAGCTTTCTTT.

The chain links TRBV18 to TRBJ1-5; 7 nucleotides agree with TRBD1. This CDR3 has 20 amino acids. The V gene end was trimmed by 9 bases and the J gene end by 0 bases; junction bases not matched to a gene: 23. Germline-derived CDR1 and CDR2 are KGHSH and LQKENI. CDR3 protein: CASDYPGTASPMYSNQPQHF. The CDR3 region has the DNA TGTGCCAGTGATTATCCGGGGACAGCTTCACCGATGTATAGCAATCAGCCCCAGCATTTT.

With respect to this clone: One junction end disagrees with the germline gene, perhaps due to a read error. Other DNA sequences in the same sample also yield this CDR3. The V and J genes are TRBV4-3 and TRBJ1-1; a possible D gene is TRBD1 (6 bases). The CDR3 totals 14 residues. Germline V gene data show CDR1 as LGHNA and CDR2 as YSLEER. CDR3 coding DNA: TGCGCCAGCAGCCAGGGTGGGGGCGGGACTGAAGCTTTTTTT. Residues: CASSQGGGGTEAFF.

This sequence joins TRBV7-2 and TRBJ1-1, with no clear D. V was cut by 2 bases and J by 0 bases, with 10 bases left in between. The CDR3 consists of 15 residues. Germline V lookup: CDR1 SGHTA, CDR2 FQGNSA. CDR3 protein: CASSLTAFMNTEAFF. The CDR3 DNA reads TGTGCCAGCAGCTTAACAGCTTTCATGAACACTGAAGCTTTCTTT. The entire variable domain, with the rest obtained from reference TRBV7-2 and TRBJ1-1, is as follows: GAGVSQSPSNKVTEKGKDVELRCDPISGHTALYWYRQSLGQGLEFLIYFQGNSAPDKSGLPSDRFSAERTGGSVSTLTIQRTQQEDSAVYLCASSLTAFMNTEAFFGQGTRLTVV.